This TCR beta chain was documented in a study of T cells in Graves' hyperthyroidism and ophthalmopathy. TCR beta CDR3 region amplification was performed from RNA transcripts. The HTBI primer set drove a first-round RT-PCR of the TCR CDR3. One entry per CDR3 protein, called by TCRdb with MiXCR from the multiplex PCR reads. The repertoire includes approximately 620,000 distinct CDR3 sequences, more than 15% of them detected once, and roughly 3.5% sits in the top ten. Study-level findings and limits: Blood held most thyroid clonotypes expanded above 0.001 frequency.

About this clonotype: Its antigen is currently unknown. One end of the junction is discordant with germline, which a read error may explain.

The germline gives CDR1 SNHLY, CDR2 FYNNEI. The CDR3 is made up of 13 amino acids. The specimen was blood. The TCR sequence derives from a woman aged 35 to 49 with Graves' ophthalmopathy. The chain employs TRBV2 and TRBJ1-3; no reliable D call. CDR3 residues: CASSEASGNTTYF. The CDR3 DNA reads TGTGCCAGCAGTGAGGCCTCTGGAAACACCACATATTTT.